Presented here are 16 T cell receptor beta chains from one specimen sequenced in a study of radiation and T cells in renal cell carcinoma (dated by TCRdb to 2018 to 2021). What this sample's time point label stands for: baseline pretreatment blood. The sample's treatment or condition label, decoded: 15 Gy SBRT to primary tumor, nephrectomy 4 weeks later. Receptor libraries were prepared by the immunoSEQ multiplex PCR assay. TCRdb took over this immuneACCESS table, retaining in-frame rearrangements with V and J assigned. Such tables are incomplete; in checked studies, under half of the missing clones stem from an unresolved V gene, and the remainder is unexplained. The sample contains about 130,000 clones, approximately 91% of them found a single time. Together, the top ten hold around 12% of the sample. The specimen comprised blood, sampled from a patient whose treatment included radiotherapy and nephrectomy. These receptor sequences come from a woman between 50 and 59 years old with renal cell carcinoma.

In DNA, the CDR3 is TGTGCCAGCTCACTTGCAGGACCGGATATTGGCTACACCTTC. Translation gives CASSLAGPDIGYTF. V gene TRBV18 combines with J gene TRBJ1-2; D gene unclear. V was shortened by 4 bases and J by 7 bases, with 16 bases between the two germline ends. The CDR3 contains 14 residues. Germline V gene data show CDR1 as KGHSH and CDR2 as LQKENI.

This chain uses TRBV6-5 with TRBJ2-7; D might be TRBD1 (6 bases). Germline V gives CDR1 MNHEY, CDR2 SVGAGI. This CDR3 is 12 amino acids long. V was clipped by 4 bases and J by 5 bases, with 9 bases between them. CDR3 bases: TGTGCCAGCAGTTTACAGGGTCACGAGCAGTACTTC. Amino acid sequence: CASSLQGHEQYF.

The CDR3 region has the DNA TGTGCCAGCAGACCGGACAGGGACACAACTAATGAAAAACTGTTTTTT. This gives the protein CASRPDRDTTNEKLFF. This chain joins TRBV28 and TRBJ1-4; TRBD1 matches at 8 bases. The CDR3 length is 16 residues. Germline V lookup: CDR1 MDHEN, CDR2 SYDVKM. V lost 6 bases and J lost 0; bases outside the gene matches: 6.

The chain recombines TRBV7-2 with TRBJ2-1; 10 positions match TRBD2. The CDR3 runs to 15 residues. J was trimmed by 9 bases and V by 5 bases; bases with no gene match: 10. Germline CDR1 SGHTA, CDR2 FQGNSA. The CDR3 DNA sequence: TGTGCCAGCAGCCTCAGATTAGCGGGGGGAGGTGAGCAGTTCTTC. Its translation: CASSLRLAGGGEQFF.

The V gene is TRBV18, the J gene TRBJ2-5; TRBD2 matches 11 bases. Germline V gene lookup returns CDR1 KGHSH and CDR2 LQKENI. This CDR3 has 17 amino acids. V trimming: 2 bases; J trimming: 3 bases; junction bases outside the gene matches: 8. The CDR3 DNA is TGTGCCAGCTCACCATCGCTAGCGACTAGCGGGGAAGAGACCCAGTACTTC. This sequence encodes CASSPSLATSGEETQYF.

The chain carries TRBV2 and TRBJ2-5; TRBD2 matches at 9 bases. This CDR3 comprises 15 residues. V was pared by 6 bases and J by 7 bases, with 12 bases of the junction left unmatched. The V gene's germline CDR1 is SNHLY and CDR2 FYNNEI. The CDR3 DNA is TGTGCCAGCAGAAGGACTAGCGACCGACCGGGGACCCAGTACTTC. Translation gives CASRRTSDRPGTQYF.

This sequence joins TRBV19 and TRBJ2-7, with 9 bases lining up with TRBD1. CDR1 and CDR2 from the germline V gene are LNHDA and SQIVND (reference sequence). The CDR3 runs to 15 residues. Losses at the gene ends were 7 bases for V and 3 bases for J; bases not matched to a gene: 10. CDR3 nucleotides: TGTGCCAGTAAGGGGAGGGACAGGGACTTCTACGAGCAGTACTTC. This encodes CASKGRDRDFYEQYF.

The chain has TRBV6-1 and TRBJ1-6; perhaps TRBD1 as D (5 bases). Germline CDR1 is MNHNS and CDR2 is SASEGT. V shed 8 bases and J shed 0 bases, with 11 bases lying between them. The CDR3 length is 15 residues. The CDR3 region has the DNA TGTGCCAGCTGGGGGGGGAGCTCCTATAATTCACCCCTCCACTTT. Amino acids: CASWGGSSYNSPLHF.

The CDR3 DNA follows: TGTGCCAGCAGCCCCGGGGGCGCTGGGGCCAACGTCCTGACTTTC. Translating gives CASSPGGAGANVLTF. The chain carries TRBV7-6 and TRBJ2-6; D possibly matches TRBD1 or TRBD2 (6 bases each). Germline-derived CDR1 and CDR2 are SGHVS and FNYEAQ. The CDR3 loop spans 15 amino acids. Trimming took 5 bases from V and 2 from J, leaving 10 bases between them. Full variable domain (missing parts from reference TRBV7-6 and TRBJ2-6): GAGVSQSPRYKVTKRGQDVALRCDPISGHVSLYWYRQALGQGPEFLTYFNYEAQQDKSGLPNDRFSAERPEGSISTLTIQRTEQRDSAMYRCASSPGGAGANVLTFGAGSRLTVL.

V usage is TRBV6-5 and J usage is TRBJ2-1; 12 bases align to TRBD1. The CDR3 runs to 14 residues. Per germline, CDR1 MNHEY and CDR2 SVGAGI. Losses at the gene ends were 7 bases for V and 9 bases for J; bases not matched to a gene: 7. In DNA form, the CDR3 reads TGTGCCAGCAAATGGGGACAGGGGGCCTTTGAGCAGTTCTTC. Protein sequence: CASKWGQGAFEQFF.

The rearrangement joins TRBV28 to TRBJ1-2; 7 bases align to TRBD1. The junction had 5 bases not matched to a gene; V was cut back by 3 bases and J by 4 bases. CDR1 and CDR2 from the germline V gene are MDHEN and SYDVKM. The CDR3 totals 14 residues. The CDR3 nucleotides are TGTGCCAGCAGTTTCCCGGGACAGATCTATGGCTACACCTTC. Translating it yields CASSFPGQIYGYTF.

The V call is TRBV6-6, the J call TRBJ1-3; D might be TRBD1 (6 bases). The CDR3 spans 15 residues. The V gene's germline CDR1 is MNHNY and CDR2 SVGAGI (reference sequence). Trimming pared 7 bases from V and 0 bases from J, leaving 13 bases between. CDR3 loop: CASISGVGSGNTIYF. The CDR3 DNA reads as TGTGCCAGCATTTCAGGGGTCGGCTCTGGAAACACCATATATTTT.

The rearrangement uses TRBV5-1 and TRBJ1-1; a weak D match, TRBD1 (5 bases). The length of the CDR3 is 13 residues. V was clipped by 4 bases and J by 7 bases, with 14 bases between them. The germline V gene has CDR1 SGHRS and CDR2 YFSETQ. CDR3 bases: TGCGCCAGCAGCCCCAGACGGGGCGGTGAAGCTTTCTTT. Protein sequence: CASSPRRGGEAFF.

The gene calls are TRBV6-5 and TRBJ1-4, with TRBD1 matching 7 bases. The CDR3 is 16 amino acids. The germline V gene has CDR1 MNHEY and CDR2 SVGAGI. V was clipped by 2 bases and J by 3 bases; unmatched bases: 6. CDR3 nucleotide sequence: TGTGCCAGCAGTTACCGCTACAGGGGAGCTAATGAAAAACTGTTTTTT. Residues: CASSYRYRGANEKLFF.

The chain is built from TRBV18 and TRBJ1-1; unclear D gene. The germline V gene encodes CDR1 KGHSH and CDR2 LQKENI. There are 15 residues in the CDR3. Deletions cut 0 bases from V and 1 base from J, with 9 bases between. The CDR3 is CASSPPVSGNTEAFF. CDR3 nucleotides: TGTGCCAGCTCACCACCGGTGTCGGGGAACACTGAAGCTTTCTTT.

V gene TRBV7-8 combines with J gene TRBJ1-3; no definite D call. Trimming removed 4 bases at V and 0 bases at J, with 10 bases between. Germline lookup yields CDR1 SGHVS and CDR2 FQNEAQ. The CDR3 sequence is 15 residues long. The CDR3 DNA is TGTGCCAGCAGCTCCCGACAAGCCTCTGGAAACACCATATATTTT. Residues: CASSSRQASGNTIYF.